What follows are 27 T cell receptor beta chains derived from one specimen sequenced in a study of neurological immune-mediated disorders. Described time point: longitudinal time-point 3. TCRdb fed the 5' RACE reads into MiXCR, producing one record per CDR3 protein. The table has about 48,000 distinct CDR3 sequences, about 13% seen once. What was sequenced was PBMCs. Source of these receptors: a male donor with HTLV-1-associated myelopathy (HAM/TSP).

This clonotype came up many times. The chain carries TRBV7-9 and TRBJ2-7; D is uncertain. Germline V lookup: CDR1 SEHNR, CDR2 FQNEAQ (reference sequence). CDR3 size: 14 residues. V was shortened by 3 bases and J by 3 bases, with 12 bases between the two germline ends. The CDR3 DNA is TGTGCCAGCAGCTTTAGTGGAGTCAACTACGAGCAGTACTTC. Translated, it gives CASSFSGVNYEQYF.

This clonotype was recorded many times. The chain carries TRBV20-1 and TRBJ2-5; 8 nucleotides match TRBD1. The germline V gene encodes CDR1 DFQATT and CDR2 SNEGSKA (reference sequence). This CDR3 is 13 amino acids long. J gave up 3 bases and V 5 bases, and 5 bases lay outside the gene matches. CDR3 amino acids: CSAEQGAEETQYF. Here the CDR3 DNA reads TGCAGTGCTGAGCAGGGGGCTGAAGAGACCCAGTACTTC.

About this clonotype: One end of the junction fails to match germline, which may point to a read error. V usage is TRBV5-1 and J usage is TRBJ1-4; no reliable D call. This CDR3 has 14 residues. CDR1 SGHRS and CDR2 YFSETQ come from the germline V gene. CDR3 amino acids: CASSLGDSNKKLYF. The CDR3, as DNA: TGCGCCAGCAGCTTGGGGGATTCTAATAAAAAACTGTATTTT.

This clonotype has at least ten counts. The chain has TRBV4-3 and TRBJ1-6; D not certain. The ends were cut back, 1 base at V and 9 bases at J, with 13 bases in the middle. The CDR3 runs to 15 residues. CDR1 LGHNA and CDR2 YSLEER come from the germline V gene. CDR3 sequence reads: CASSQVSQRSSPLHF. For the CDR3, the DNA is TGCGCCAGCAGCCAAGTTAGCCAGAGAAGTTCACCCCTCCACTTT.

This clonotype was seen at least ten times. The V and J genes are TRBV5-1 and TRBJ2-3; unclear D gene. The CDR3 has 12 amino acids. V was shortened by 0 bases and J by 5 bases, with 4 bases between the two germline ends. Looked up from germline, CDR1 is SGHRS and CDR2 is YFSETQ. The CDR3 DNA is TGCGCCAGCAGCTTGGAAAGAGATACGCAGTATTTT. Protein sequence: CASSLERDTQYF.

This clonotype was counted ten times or more. V is TRBV10-3 and J is TRBJ2-5; D unresolved. V gave up 11 bases and J gave up 6 bases, with 13 bases separating them. The CDR3 loop spans 11 amino acids. The germline V gene encodes CDR1 ENHRY and CDR2 SYGVKD. For the CDR3, the DNA is TGTGCCCACGGCTCGGACCAGACCCAGTACTTC. Translated: CAHGSDQTQYF.

This clonotype was seen at least ten times. The rearrangement links TRBV5-1 to TRBJ1-1, with D tentatively TRBD1 (6 bases). V lost 4 bases and J 4 bases, leaving 14 bases between the germline ends. The CDR3 loop spans 14 amino acids. Germline lookup yields CDR1 SGHRS and CDR2 YFSETQ. CDR3 sequence (DNA): TGCGCCAGCAGCGCCGGGACAACGGGCACTGAAGCTTTCTTT. As protein: CASSAGTTGTEAFF. The whole variable domain, filled in from reference TRBV5-1 and TRBJ1-1, reads KAGVTQTPRYLIKTRGQQVTLSCSPISGHRSVSWYQQTPGQGLQFLFEYFSETQRNKGNFPGRFSGRQFSNSRSEMNVSTLELGDSALYLCASSAGTTGTEAFFGQGTRLTVV.

The table lists this clonotype with many counts. The rearrangement links TRBV9 to TRBJ1-6, with 9 bases matching TRBD1. V lost 3 bases to trimming and J lost 7 bases; unmatched junction nucleotides: 8. The CDR3 has 16 amino acids. Germline V gene lookup returns CDR1 SGDLS and CDR2 YYNGEE. This CDR3 is CASSGSLQGANSPLHF. In DNA, the CDR3 is TGTGCCAGCAGCGGGTCTTTACAGGGGGCGAATTCACCCCTCCACTTT.

This chain connects TRBV20-1 to TRBJ1-2, with D perhaps matching TRBD1 (5 bases). Germline values: CDR1 DFQATT, CDR2 SNEGSKA (reference sequence). The CDR3 spans 12 residues. Trimming shortened V by 5 bases and J by 6 bases, and 13 bases separated the two germline ends. CDR3 loop: CSARGIGHGYTF. CDR3 in DNA: TGCAGTGCTCGGGGGATCGGACATGGCTACACCTTC.

At least ten counts were recorded for this clonotype. The V gene is TRBV5-1, the J gene TRBJ2-5, with 12 bases identical to TRBD2. Trimming cost V 4 bases and J 1 base; bases outside gene matches: 2. In germline, CDR1 is SGHRS, CDR2 YFSETQ. This CDR3 comprises 15 residues. Here the CDR3 reads CASSGLAGSQETQYF. The CDR3 coding sequence is TGCGCCAGCAGCGGACTAGCGGGGTCCCAAGAGACCCAGTACTTC.

This clonotype was seen repeatedly, ten times or more. This chain joins TRBV28 and TRBJ1-1; 11 bases are shared with TRBD1. V lost 6 bases to trimming and J lost 6 bases; unmatched junction nucleotides: 3. CDR3 length: 13 residues. The germline gives CDR1 MDHEN, CDR2 SYDVKM. This chain's CDR3 is CASRGTGGAEAFF. The CDR3 nucleotides read TGTGCCAGCAGGGGGACAGGGGGAGCTGAAGCTTTCTTT.

This clonotype was detected many times. The chain uses TRBV7-2 and TRBJ2-3, with TRBD1 as a possible D gene (6 bases). This CDR3 has 13 residues. The ends were cut back, 5 bases at V and 5 bases at J, with 11 bases in the middle. Germline CDR1 and CDR2: SGHTA and FQGNSA. CDR3 region: CASSHNRVDTQYF. CDR3 DNA: TGTGCCAGCAGCCACAACAGGGTAGATACGCAGTATTTT.

This clonotype was observed many times. The chain employs TRBV7-2 and TRBJ2-1; D remains ambiguous. The germline gives CDR1 SGHTA, CDR2 FQGNSA. This CDR3 region has 15 residues. The V and J ends lost 0 bases and 0 bases respectively, with 6 bases between them. CDR3 coding DNA: TGTGCCAGCAGCTTAGCGTCACTCTCCTACAATGAGCAGTTCTTC. Translated: CASSLASLSYNEQFF.

This clonotype was seen repeatedly, ten times or more. The V call is TRBV28, the J call TRBJ1-3; D uncertain. Trimming removed 5 bases at V and 0 bases at J, with 8 bases between. This CDR3 spans 14 amino acids. Germline V gene sequence: CDR1 MDHEN, CDR2 SYDVKM. This CDR3 reads CASSAAHSGNTIYF. CDR3 bases: TGTGCCAGCAGTGCCGCACACTCTGGAAACACCATATATTTT.

This clonotype occurred many times. The chain uses TRBV5-1 and TRBJ1-4, with unresolved D. V lost 3 bases and J lost 8, with 11 bases in between. The CDR3 runs to 13 residues. The germline V gene encodes CDR1 SGHRS and CDR2 YFSETQ. CDR3 loop: CASSSGGGEKLFF. The CDR3, as DNA: TGCGCCAGCAGCTCGGGAGGCGGGGAAAAACTGTTTTTT. Together with reference TRBV5-1 and TRBJ1-4, the CDR3 gives the full variable domain: KAGVTQTPRYLIKTRGQQVTLSCSPISGHRSVSWYQQTPGQGLQFLFEYFSETQRNKGNFPGRFSGRQFSNSRSEMNVSTLELGDSALYLCASSSGGGEKLFFGSGTQLSVL.

At least ten counts were recorded for this clonotype. The chain links TRBV4-3 to TRBJ2-3; tentatively, D is TRBD2 (6 bases). Between the trimmed V and J ends, which lost 1 base and 2 bases, there was a span of 19 bases. In germline, CDR1 is LGHNA, CDR2 YSLEER. CDR3 length: 18 amino acids. The CDR3 coding sequence is TGCGCCAGCAGCCAAGCTGCTGGCCTAGCGCGACTCACAGATACGCAGTATTTT. Translating it yields CASSQAAGLARLTDTQYF.

In its sample, this clonotype was seen a few times. The gene calls are TRBV29-1 and TRBJ2-7, with 10 bases aligning to TRBD1. J lost 2 bases, V lost 6 bases, and 4 bases had no gene match. The CDR3 has 13 residues. The germline CDR1 and CDR2 sequences are SQVTM and ANQGSEA. CDR3 bases: TGCAGCGTCCTGACAGGGGGCCCCTACGAGCAGTACTTC. This sequence encodes CSVLTGGPYEQYF.

There are many counts of this clonotype. The rearrangement joins TRBV12-3 or TRBV12-4 to TRBJ1-5; D unclear. The CDR3 runs 15 residues. Trimming took 2 bases from V and 2 from J, leaving 10 bases between them. The CDR3 protein is CASSLRWGGNQPQHF. In DNA, the CDR3 is TGTGCCAGCAGTTTACGATGGGGTGGCAATCAGCCCCAGCATTTT.

This clonotype has ten or more counts. The chain has TRBV27 and TRBJ1-2; 11 nucleotides agree with TRBD1. The CDR3 is 14 residues long. Trimming cost V 2 bases and J 8 bases; bases outside gene matches: 4. Germline V lookup: CDR1 MNHEY, CDR2 SMNVEV (reference sequence). CDR3 nucleotide sequence: TGTGCCAGCAGTTTAAGGGGGACAGGGGGGGGCTACACCTTC. Residues: CASSLRGTGGGYTF.

The chain links TRBV14 to TRBJ2-7; D perhaps matches TRBD1 (5 bases). CDR1 SGHDN and CDR2 FVKESK come from the germline V gene. The CDR3 contains 14 residues. V shed 4 bases and J shed 5 bases, with 15 bases lying between them. CDR3 in amino acids: CASSPLLGADEQYF. DNA of the CDR3: TGTGCCAGCAGCCCCCTGTTAGGGGCCGACGAGCAGTACTTC.

This clonotype was detected many times. The V call is TRBV7-9, the J call TRBJ1-1; D gene unclear. The V and J ends lost 7 bases and 5 bases respectively, with 11 bases between them. This CDR3 has 12 amino acids. Germline V gene data show CDR1 as SEHNR and CDR2 as FQNEAQ (reference sequence). DNA for the CDR3: TGTGCCAGCACCTGGGGAATTACTGAAGCTTTCTTT. Its translation is CASTWGITEAFF.

In its sample, this clonotype was seen many times. CDR3 sequence: CASSLRTAGHEQYF. DNA of the CDR3: TGTGCCAGCAGTTTACGGACAGCCGGACACGAGCAGTACTTC. The chain links TRBV28 to TRBJ2-7, with D maybe TRBD1 (6 bases). The V end lost 2 bases, the J end lost 5 bases, and 13 bases lay between the germline ends. The germline V gene encodes CDR1 MDHEN and CDR2 SYDVKM. The CDR3 loop spans 14 amino acids.

This clonotype has more than one count but fewer than ten. The chain is built from TRBV11-2 and TRBJ2-2, with 13 bases identical to TRBD2. CDR1 SGHAT and CDR2 FQNNGV come from the germline V gene. This CDR3 spans 16 amino acids. V shed 10 bases, J shed 0 bases, and the junction held 5 bases outside the gene matches. The CDR3 is CATTGLAGPNTGELFF. The CDR3 DNA follows: TGTGCCACCACGGGACTAGCGGGGCCGAACACCGGGGAGCTGTTTTTT.

This clonotype was seen ten or more times. The chain couples TRBV27 to TRBJ2-7, with D unresolved. The CDR3 runs 16 residues. Trimming cost V 3 bases and J 1 base, with 16 bases left between them. The germline gives CDR1 MNHEY, CDR2 SMNVEV (reference sequence). The DNA for the CDR3 is TGTGCCAGCAGTTTCCTGGGCCTAACTTCTTCCTACGAGCAGTACTTC. Its protein is CASSFLGLTSSYEQYF.

At least ten counts were recorded for this clonotype. In DNA, the CDR3 is TGTGCCAGCAATCAGGGTGGGGCTTACAATGAGCAGTTCTTC. It specifies CASNQGGAYNEQFF. The V call is TRBV6-5, the J call TRBJ2-1; D may be TRBD1 (5 bases). The CDR3 consists of 14 residues. Germline CDR1 MNHEY, CDR2 SVGAGI. Between the trimmed V and J ends, which lost 7 bases and 4 bases, there was a span of 14 bases.

This clonotype was seen at least ten times. The chain employs TRBV29-1 and TRBJ1-5; 7 nucleotides line up with TRBD1. This CDR3 region has 13 residues. Germline trimming cut 3 bases from V and 2 bases from J; bases unmatched to any gene: 1. CDR1 is SQVTM, CDR2 ANQGSEA, per germline. CDR3 region: CSVDTGGNQPQHF. In nucleotides, the CDR3 is TGCAGCGTTGATACAGGGGGCAATCAGCCCCAGCATTTT.

This clonotype was seen many times. The rearrangement uses TRBV20-1 and TRBJ2-7; D not resolved. V was cut by 0 bases and J by 7 bases, with 10 bases left in between. The CDR3 totals 12 residues. Per the germline V gene, CDR1 is DFQATT and CDR2 is SNEGSKA (reference sequence). CDR3 DNA: TGCAGTGCTAGAGATGGACCGGCGGAGCAGTACTTC. Protein: CSARDGPAEQYF.